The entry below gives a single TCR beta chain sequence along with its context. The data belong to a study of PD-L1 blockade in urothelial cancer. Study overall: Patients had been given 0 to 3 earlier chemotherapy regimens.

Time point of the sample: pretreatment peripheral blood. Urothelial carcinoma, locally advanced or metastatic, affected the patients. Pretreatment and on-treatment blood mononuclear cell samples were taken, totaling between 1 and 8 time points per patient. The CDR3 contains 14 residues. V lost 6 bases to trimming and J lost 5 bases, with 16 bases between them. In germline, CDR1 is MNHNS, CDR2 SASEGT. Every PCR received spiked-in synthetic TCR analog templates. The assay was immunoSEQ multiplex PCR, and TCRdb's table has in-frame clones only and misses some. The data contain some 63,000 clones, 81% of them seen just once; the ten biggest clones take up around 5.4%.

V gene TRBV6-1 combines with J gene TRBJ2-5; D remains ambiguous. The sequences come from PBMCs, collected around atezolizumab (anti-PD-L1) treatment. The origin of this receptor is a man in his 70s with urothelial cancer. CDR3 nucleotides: TGTGCCAGCAGCCCCGTTGGGCGTCGGGAGACCCAGTACTTC. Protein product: CASSPVGRRETQYF.